The rows below give T cell receptor beta chains drawn from one sample of a study of CD8+ T cells in alopecia areata. Some clones are missing from TCRdb's copy, which holds only in-frame ones; the method was immunoSEQ multiplex PCR. Of 87,000 or so clones in the sample, around three quarters were seen once. Sequenced here: CD8+ T cells sorted from blood, sampled around week 46, from a patient treated with tofacitinib. These receptors all stem from a human donor with alopecia areata. Each CDR3 is given with its conserved first and last residue. D genes are given only for firm matches. Only some rows state a clone size, as once, few, many or a class for expanded clones.

CDR3 DNA: TGTGCCAGCAGCCTTCGGACAGGGATAAGCACAGATACGCAGTATTTT; CDR3 protein: CASSLRTGISTDTQYF; V gene: TRBV11-2; D gene: TRBD1; J gene: TRBJ2-3; clone size: .; CDR3 length: 16
CDR3 DNA: TGTGCCAGCAGCTCGAGGCGAGGAGAAGAGACCCAGTACTTC; CDR3 protein: CASSSRRGEETQYF; V gene: TRBV7-6; D gene: .; J gene: TRBJ2-5; clone size: few; CDR3 length: 14
CDR3 DNA: TGTGCCTGGGATACTGGACGCAGCGGCACTGAAGCTTTCTTT; CDR3 protein: CAWDTGRSGTEAFF; V gene: TRBV30; D gene: .; J gene: TRBJ1-1; clone size: .; CDR3 length: 14
CDR3 DNA: TGTGCCAGCAGCCCCGGTGGCTACGAGCAGTACTTC; CDR3 protein: CASSPGGYEQYF; V gene: TRBV5-6; D gene: .; J gene: TRBJ2-7; clone size: once; CDR3 length: 12
CDR3 DNA: TGTGCCAGCAGCCTTCGGACAGAAGGGGATGGCAATCAGCCCCAGCATTTT; CDR3 protein: CASSLRTEGDGNQPQHF; V gene: TRBV5-6; D gene: .; J gene: TRBJ1-5; clone size: once; CDR3 length: 17
CDR3 DNA: TGCAGCGTTCCAGAGGGGGGAAGTCTGTTTTTT; CDR3 protein: CSVPEGGSLFF; V gene: TRBV29-1; D gene: .; J gene: TRBJ1-4; clone size: .; CDR3 length: 11
CDR3 DNA: TGTGCCAGCAGCCCCCAGGGGGATGGCTACACCTTC; CDR3 protein: CASSPQGDGYTF; V gene: TRBV11-1; D gene: TRBD1; J gene: TRBJ1-2; clone size: .; CDR3 length: 12
CDR3 DNA: TGCAGCGCCGATAGGTCGACAGAGATTAATGGCTACACCTTC; CDR3 protein: CSADRSTEINGYTF; V gene: TRBV29-1; D gene: .; J gene: TRBJ1-2; clone size: .; CDR3 length: 14
CDR3 DNA: TGTGCCAGCAGCTTAGCGCAGGGGGTTACGGACGAGCAGTACTTC; CDR3 protein: CASSLAQGVTDEQYF; V gene: TRBV7-8; D gene: TRBD1; J gene: TRBJ2-7; clone size: .; CDR3 length: 15
CDR3 DNA: TGCGCCAGCAGCCAAGATACTCCTAGCTCCTACGAGCAGTACTTC; CDR3 protein: CASSQDTPSSYEQYF; V gene: TRBV4-3; D gene: .; J gene: TRBJ2-7; clone size: .; CDR3 length: 15
CDR3 DNA: TGTGCCAGCAGTTGGAGCTCCTATAATTCACCCCTCCACTTT; CDR3 protein: CASSWSSYNSPLHF; V gene: TRBV27; D gene: .; J gene: TRBJ1-6; clone size: .; CDR3 length: 14
CDR3 DNA: TGTGCCAGCAGTCCTGGGGGGGGAACTAACTATGGCTACACCTTC; CDR3 protein: CASSPGGGTNYGYTF; V gene: TRBV6-5; D gene: .; J gene: TRBJ1-2; clone size: .; CDR3 length: 15
CDR3 DNA: TGTGCCAGCAGCCAAGGACCCGGGGCAAAGTACAATGAGCAGTTCTTC; CDR3 protein: CASSQGPGAKYNEQFF; V gene: TRBV14; D gene: .; J gene: TRBJ2-1; clone size: few; CDR3 length: 16
CDR3 DNA: TGTGCCAGCACCGAGAGGGGACCCGAGCAGTACTTC; CDR3 protein: CASTERGPEQYF; V gene: TRBV6-1; D gene: .; J gene: TRBJ2-7; clone size: .; CDR3 length: 12
CDR3 DNA: TGCGCCAGCAGCCAAGATTCAGCCCTCAACTATGGCTACACCTTC; CDR3 protein: CASSQDSALNYGYTF; V gene: TRBV4-1; D gene: .; J gene: TRBJ1-2; clone size: .; CDR3 length: 15
CDR3 DNA: TGTGCCAGCAGCGAGGGACTCTCCTACGAGCAGTACTTC; CDR3 protein: CASSEGLSYEQYF; V gene: TRBV13; D gene: .; J gene: TRBJ2-7; clone size: .; CDR3 length: 13
CDR3 DNA: TGCGCCAGCAGTGGGGAGACCCAGTACTTC; CDR3 protein: CASSGETQYF; V gene: TRBV5-1; D gene: .; J gene: TRBJ2-5; clone size: .; CDR3 length: 10
CDR3 DNA: TGTGCTAGTGGTTTGTGGGTGGGCCAGCCCCAGCATTTT; CDR3 protein: CASGLWVGQPQHF; V gene: TRBV12-5; D gene: .; J gene: TRBJ1-5; clone size: .; CDR3 length: 13
CDR3 DNA: TGTGCCAGCAGTTTCGCTTTGCGGGGCAGCTCCTACAATGAGCAGTTCTTC; CDR3 protein: CASSFALRGSSYNEQFF; V gene: TRBV27; D gene: .; J gene: TRBJ2-1; clone size: .; CDR3 length: 17
CDR3 DNA: TGTGCCTGGAGTGTTCGGGGCGGGGAAAAACTGTTTTTT; CDR3 protein: CAWSVRGGEKLFF; V gene: TRBV30; D gene: .; J gene: TRBJ1-4; clone size: .; CDR3 length: 13
CDR3 DNA: TGTGCCAGCAGTCCAAGCGGGCGTTACAATGAGCAGTTCTTC; CDR3 protein: CASSPSGRYNEQFF; V gene: TRBV9; D gene: .; J gene: TRBJ2-1; clone size: once; CDR3 length: 14
CDR3 DNA: TGCAGCGCCTTCCTACCGGACAATAGTTACAATGAGCAGTTCTTC; CDR3 protein: CSAFLPDNSYNEQFF; V gene: TRBV29-1; D gene: .; J gene: TRBJ2-1; clone size: .; CDR3 length: 15
CDR3 DNA: TGCGCCAGCAGCCCCGAATCTACAGGGGAGAACACTGAAGCTTTCTTT; CDR3 protein: CASSPESTGENTEAFF; V gene: TRBV4-3; D gene: TRBD1; J gene: TRBJ1-1; clone size: .; CDR3 length: 16
CDR3 DNA: TGTGCCTTACTCGAGACACGCTCCTACAATGAGCAGTTCTTC; CDR3 protein: CALLETRSYNEQFF; V gene: TRBV30; D gene: .; J gene: TRBJ2-1; clone size: once; CDR3 length: 14
CDR3 DNA: TGTGCCAGCAGTGGACAGGGGCAAAGTGAAAAACTGTTTTTT; CDR3 protein: CASSGQGQSEKLFF; V gene: TRBV6-5; D gene: TRBD1; J gene: TRBJ1-4; clone size: .; CDR3 length: 14
CDR3 DNA: TGCGCCAGCGAAGACAGGGGCGGCACTGAAGCTTTCTTT; CDR3 protein: CASEDRGGTEAFF; V gene: TRBV10-2; D gene: TRBD1; J gene: TRBJ1-1; clone size: few; CDR3 length: 13
CDR3 DNA: TGTGCCAGCAGTCGCGACGGATCCCATAACTATGGCTACACCTTC; CDR3 protein: CASSRDGSHNYGYTF; V gene: TRBV13; D gene: .; J gene: TRBJ1-2; clone size: .; CDR3 length: 15
CDR3 DNA: TGTGCCAGCAGCTTAGCTCACGGGACCGGGGAGCTGTTTTTT; CDR3 protein: CASSLAHGTGELFF; V gene: TRBV7-2; D gene: .; J gene: TRBJ2-2; clone size: .; CDR3 length: 14
CDR3 DNA: TGTGCCAGCAGCTACCGAGGGGTGAACACCGGGGAGCTGTTTTTT; CDR3 protein: CASSYRGVNTGELFF; V gene: TRBV11-2; D gene: .; J gene: TRBJ2-2; clone size: .; CDR3 length: 15
CDR3 DNA: TGCAGCGTTGGGGGGGGAAATAAGCTGTTTTTT; CDR3 protein: CSVGGGNKLFF; V gene: TRBV29-1; D gene: TRBD2; J gene: TRBJ2-2; clone size: few; CDR3 length: 11
CDR3 DNA: TGCGCCAGCAGCCAAGATCAGGAGGGCTACAATGAGCAGTTCTTC; CDR3 protein: CASSQDQEGYNEQFF; V gene: TRBV4-3; D gene: .; J gene: TRBJ2-1; clone size: .; CDR3 length: 15
CDR3 DNA: TGTGCCAGCAGCTGGTGGGGGTCGAGGGGCTCCTACAATGAGCAGTTCTTC; CDR3 protein: CASSWWGSRGSYNEQFF; V gene: TRBV5-6; D gene: .; J gene: TRBJ2-1; clone size: .; CDR3 length: 17
CDR3 DNA: TGTGCCAGCAGTGAGGGGGGAGAAGCCAACGTCCTGACTTTC; CDR3 protein: CASSEGGEANVLTF; V gene: TRBV2; D gene: .; J gene: TRBJ2-6; clone size: .; CDR3 length: 14
CDR3 DNA: TGTGCCAGCAGCTTAGGAGGAGGGCTCAATCAGCCCCAGCATTTT; CDR3 protein: CASSLGGGLNQPQHF; V gene: TRBV7-2; D gene: .; J gene: TRBJ1-5; clone size: .; CDR3 length: 15
CDR3 DNA: TGTGCCTGGAGTGTGTCTAACAGGGCGGCCGAGCAGTACTTC; CDR3 protein: CAWSVSNRAAEQYF; V gene: TRBV30; D gene: .; J gene: TRBJ2-7; clone size: .; CDR3 length: 14
CDR3 DNA: TGCGCCAGCAGCCCCCCGGTCGTGGACACCCCGGATGACAATGAGCAGTTCTTC; CDR3 protein: CASSPPVVDTPDDNEQFF; V gene: TRBV5-1; D gene: .; J gene: TRBJ2-1; clone size: .; CDR3 length: 18
CDR3 DNA: TGTGCCAGTAGTAGCAGGAGTGGGAACACTGAAGCTTTCTTT; CDR3 protein: CASSSRSGNTEAFF; V gene: TRBV19; D gene: .; J gene: TRBJ1-1; clone size: few; CDR3 length: 14
CDR3 DNA: TGTGCCTGGAGTACAGGAGCATGGACCGGGGAGCTGTTTTTT; CDR3 protein: CAWSTGAWTGELFF; V gene: TRBV30; D gene: .; J gene: TRBJ2-2; clone size: .; CDR3 length: 14
CDR3 DNA: TGTGCCTGGAGTGTATCCACGAACCACTACGAGCAGTACTTC; CDR3 protein: CAWSVSTNHYEQYF; V gene: TRBV30; D gene: .; J gene: TRBJ2-7; clone size: .; CDR3 length: 14
CDR3 DNA: TGTGCCAGCAGATTACAGGCGGCGGATACTGAAGCTTTCTTT; CDR3 protein: CASRLQAADTEAFF; V gene: TRBV7-9; D gene: .; J gene: TRBJ1-1; clone size: .; CDR3 length: 14
CDR3 DNA: TGTGCCAGTAGTATAGCTCGCCGGACTTTTGGCTCCTACAATGAGCAGTTCTTC; CDR3 protein: CASSIARRTFGSYNEQFF; V gene: TRBV19; D gene: .; J gene: TRBJ2-1; clone size: .; CDR3 length: 18
CDR3 DNA: TGTGCCAGCACGGGGACCGGGGAGCTGTTTTTT; CDR3 protein: CASTGTGELFF; V gene: TRBV27; D gene: .; J gene: TRBJ2-2; clone size: few; CDR3 length: 11
CDR3 DNA: TGTGCCAGTTCCTTCGGGGCAGGGACCGGGGAGCTGTTTTTT; CDR3 protein: CASSFGAGTGELFF; V gene: TRBV19; D gene: .; J gene: TRBJ2-2; clone size: .; CDR3 length: 14
CDR3 DNA: TGTGCCAGCAGCTCCCGCCTTGGGGAGCTGTTTTTT; CDR3 protein: CASSSRLGELFF; V gene: TRBV7-2; D gene: .; J gene: TRBJ2-2; clone size: .; CDR3 length: 12
CDR3 DNA: TGTGCCAGCAGCCCAAACCGGGACAGGGGGAATTACGAGCAGTACTTC; CDR3 protein: CASSPNRDRGNYEQYF; V gene: TRBV7-2; D gene: TRBD1; J gene: TRBJ2-7; clone size: .; CDR3 length: 16
CDR3 DNA: TGTGCCAGCAGCTTAGACCCCAGAGGAAACACCATATATTTT; CDR3 protein: CASSLDPRGNTIYF; V gene: TRBV7-2; D gene: .; J gene: TRBJ1-3; clone size: .; CDR3 length: 14
CDR3 DNA: TGCGCCAGCAGTGAGTCGGGTCGTGAGCAGTTCTTC; CDR3 protein: CASSESGREQFF; V gene: TRBV10-1; D gene: .; J gene: TRBJ2-1; clone size: .; CDR3 length: 12
CDR3 DNA: TGTGCCAGCAGCTTGAGGAGCGGGGAGCTGTTTTTT; CDR3 protein: CASSLRSGELFF; V gene: TRBV5-6; D gene: .; J gene: TRBJ2-2; clone size: .; CDR3 length: 12
CDR3 DNA: TGTGCCAGCAGCTTACCGGGGGAGACCCAGTACTTC; CDR3 protein: CASSLPGETQYF; V gene: TRBV11-2; D gene: .; J gene: TRBJ2-5; clone size: few; CDR3 length: 12
CDR3 DNA: TGTGCCATCAGGGGGACTAGCGGGGGGACCACAGATACGCAGTATTTT; CDR3 protein: CAIRGTSGGTTDTQYF; V gene: TRBV10-3; D gene: TRBD2; J gene: TRBJ2-3; clone size: few; CDR3 length: 16
CDR3 DNA: TGTGCCAGCAGCAAAACCTACCCTAGCACAGATACGCAGTATTTT; CDR3 protein: CASSKTYPSTDTQYF; V gene: TRBV7-6; D gene: .; J gene: TRBJ2-3; clone size: few; CDR3 length: 15
CDR3 DNA: TGTGCCAGCAGCTGGGACAGGGGGGTAGGTGAGCAGTACTTC; CDR3 protein: CASSWDRGVGEQYF; V gene: TRBV7-9; D gene: TRBD1; J gene: TRBJ2-7; clone size: few; CDR3 length: 14
CDR3 DNA: TGCAGCGTTCAACTACAGGGGGCGCATGGCTACACCTTC; CDR3 protein: CSVQLQGAHGYTF; V gene: TRBV29-1; D gene: TRBD1; J gene: TRBJ1-2; clone size: .; CDR3 length: 13
CDR3 DNA: TGTGCCAGCAGTGCACAAAAGGACAGGAACACTGAAGCTTTCTTT; CDR3 protein: CASSAQKDRNTEAFF; V gene: TRBV2; D gene: .; J gene: TRBJ1-1; clone size: .; CDR3 length: 15
CDR3 DNA: TGTGCCAGCAGCGTATTCTCGAAGGACACTGAAGCTTTCTTT; CDR3 protein: CASSVFSKDTEAFF; V gene: TRBV9; D gene: .; J gene: TRBJ1-1; clone size: .; CDR3 length: 14